This is a list of T cell receptor beta chains from one sample in a study of OX40 agonist ivuxolimab in advanced cancers. The method was immunoSEQ multiplex PCR; TCRdb's version includes in-frame clones alone and lacks a portion of them. The sample lists around 14,000 clones, 91% seen once, with roughly a quarter in the top ten. The sample in question was CD4+ or CD8+ T cells sorted from blood, obtained in a trial of the OX40 agonist ivuxolimab. These receptors all come from an adult with an advanced solid tumor such as melanoma, head and neck, liver or kidney cancer. CDR3s include the opening cysteine and the closing phenylalanine or tryptophan. The D gene is left open where the match is weak. Only part of the rows carry a size: once, few, many, or a class if the clone is expanded.

>-|TRBJ2-5|TRBD1|TRBV19
TGTGCCAGTAGTGAGCGGACAGGGGGCCCAGAGACCCAGTACTTC
CASSERTGGPETQYF
>-|TRBJ2-2|-|TRBV27
TGTGCCAGCAGTCCGGACAGCACCGGGGAGCTGTTTTTT
CASSPDSTGELFF
>-|TRBJ1-2|-|TRBV9
TGTGCCAGCAGCGGGGGATTTGGCTACACCTTC
CASSGGFGYTF
>-|TRBJ2-5|TRBD1|TRBV13
TGTGCCAGCAGCAACCCCGGGACAGCGTACCAAGAGACCCAGTACTTC
CASSNPGTAYQETQYF
>-|TRBJ2-7|TRBD2|TRBV19
TGTGCCAGTAGTTATAGCGGGACCACCTACGAGCAGTACTTC
CASSYSGTTYEQYF
>once|TRBJ1-5|-|TRBV28
TGTGCCAGCAGTCCCCCACTTATTTGGACAGACGCGGATCAGCCCCAGCATTTT
CASSPPLIWTDADQPQHF
>-|TRBJ2-1|TRBD2|TRBV13
TGTGCCAGCAGCCCCGGACTAGCGGACAATGAGCAGTTCTTC
CASSPGLADNEQFF
>-|TRBJ2-3|-|TRBV10-1
TGCGCCAGCAGTGATGGGGGGCTTGGAGATACGCAGTATTTT
CASSDGGLGDTQYF
>-|TRBJ1-1|-|TRBV6-5
TGTGCCAGCGTCGGTCTTGAAGCTTTCTTT
CASVGLEAFF
>-|TRBJ2-2|-|TRBV4-2
TGTGCCGTAGACGTCACCGGGGAGCTGTTTTTT
CAVDVTGELFF
>-|TRBJ2-6|-|TRBV7-3
TGTGCCAGCAGCCAAACGAGCATCAACTCTGGGGCCAACGTCCTGACTTTC
CASSQTSINSGANVLTF
>-|TRBJ1-1|TRBD1|TRBV5-1
TGCGCCAGCAGCTTGGGGACAGGGGAAGCTTTCTTT
CASSLGTGEAFF
>-|TRBJ1-2|-|TRBV28
TGTGCCAGCACCCTACAGGCCTTCCCCAACATCTATGGCTACACCTTC
CASTLQAFPNIYGYTF
>-|TRBJ2-1|TRBD2|TRBV6-5
TGTGCCAGCAGTGACGGGACTATTTACAATGAGCAGTTCTTC
CASSDGTIYNEQFF
>-|TRBJ2-1|TRBD1|TRBV23-1
TGCGCCAGCAGTCAACCCTGGACAGGCTGTAGACCCTCCGCCTACAATGAGCAGTTCTTC
CASSQPWTGCRPSAYNEQFF
>once|TRBJ2-7|-|TRBV29-1
TGCAGCGTTGCGGCAGAGAGCTCCTACGAGCAGTACTTC
CSVAAESSYEQYF
>-|TRBJ2-7|TRBD1|TRBV19
TGTGCCAGTAGTATAGAGACGACAGGGGCTTACGAGCAGTACTTC
CASSIETTGAYEQYF
>-|TRBJ2-3|-|TRBV19
TGTGCCAGTAGTCAGACTAGTCTAAGGACAGATACGCAGTATTTT
CASSQTSLRTDTQYF
>medium-sized|TRBJ2-3|-|TRBV19
TGTGCCAGTAGTTTTGGGGCAGATACGCAGTATTTT
CASSFGADTQYF
>-|TRBJ2-7|-|TRBV27
TGTGCCAGCAGTTTACAGGGTGGCTTCGACGAGCAGTACTTC
CASSLQGGFDEQYF
>-|TRBJ2-7|TRBD1|TRBV7-7
TGTGCCAGCAGCCCCCACATCCCGGGACAGGAAAACTACGAGCAGTACTTC
CASSPHIPGQENYEQYF
>-|TRBJ2-7|-|TRBV5-5
TGTGCCAGCAGTTTGAGTCTCTCCTACGAGCAGTACTTC
CASSLSLSYEQYF
>-|TRBJ2-7|-|TRBV27
TGTGCCAGCAGTTATAACAGGAAATACGAGCAGTACTTC
CASSYNRKYEQYF
>once|TRBJ2-7|TRBD1|TRBV5-1
TGCGCCAGCAGCTTGGGGACAGGGGGAACCCACGAGCAGTACTTC
CASSLGTGGTHEQYF
>-|TRBJ2-2|TRBD2|TRBV28
TGTGCCAGCAGTTTCCAGCGGGAGGAGGGCACCGGGGAGCTGTTTTTT
CASSFQREEGTGELFF
>-|TRBJ2-1|-|TRBV25-1
TGTGCCAGCAGTGACCGGCTAGCTACCTACAATGAGCAGTTCTTC
CASSDRLATYNEQFF
>-|TRBJ2-7|-|TRBV27
TGTGCCAGCAGTTTATACGGGGACCTCTACGAGCAGTACTTC
CASSLYGDLYEQYF
>-|TRBJ1-4|-|TRBV7-9
TGTGCCAGCAGCTTAGGGGGCCCAGCAACTAATGAAAAACTGTTTTTT
CASSLGGPATNEKLFF
>-|TRBJ2-7|TRBD2|TRBV27
TGTGCCAGCAGCTCAGGGACTAGCGGAACCTACGAGCAGTACTTC
CASSSGTSGTYEQYF
>-|TRBJ1-1|-|TRBV19
TGTGCCAGTAGTATAGATCTTGGGATGAACACTGAAGCTTTCTTT
CASSIDLGMNTEAFF
>once|TRBJ2-1|TRBD2|TRBV28
TGTGCCAGCAGGGCGGGAGTGCCTGAGCAGTTCTTC
CASRAGVPEQFF
>-|TRBJ2-1|TRBD1|TRBV19
TGTGCCAGTAGTATAGATAGGACAGGGTGGTACAATGAGCAGTTCTTC
CASSIDRTGWYNEQFF
>once|TRBJ2-3|TRBD1|TRBV7-9
TGTGCCAGCAGCCTCCCGGGACAGGGTTCGGATACGCAGTATTTT
CASSLPGQGSDTQYF
>-|TRBJ2-3|-|TRBV7-8
TGTGCCAGCAGCACACTAACGGGAGCATCTTACACAGATACGCAGTATTTT
CASSTLTGASYTDTQYF
>-|TRBJ2-1|-|TRBV6-1
TGTGCCCACGCAATGGGAGGTTTGAATGAGCAGTTCTTC
CAHAMGGLNEQFF
>-|TRBJ1-1|-|TRBV19
TGTGCCAGTAGTGGTTTTCCAGCGAACACTGAAGCTTTCTTT
CASSGFPANTEAFF
>-|TRBJ2-1|-|TRBV7-3
TGTGCCAGCAGCTTCCCTACAGCCGGCAGTGAGCAGTTCTTC
CASSFPTAGSEQFF
>once|TRBJ2-2|-|TRBV27
TGTGCCAGCAGTTCTTTCTGGCAGAACACCGGGGAGCTGTTTTTT
CASSSFWQNTGELFF
>-|TRBJ2-5|-|TRBV14
TGTGCCAGCAGCCCAGGGAAGTGGACCCAGTACTTC
CASSPGKWTQYF